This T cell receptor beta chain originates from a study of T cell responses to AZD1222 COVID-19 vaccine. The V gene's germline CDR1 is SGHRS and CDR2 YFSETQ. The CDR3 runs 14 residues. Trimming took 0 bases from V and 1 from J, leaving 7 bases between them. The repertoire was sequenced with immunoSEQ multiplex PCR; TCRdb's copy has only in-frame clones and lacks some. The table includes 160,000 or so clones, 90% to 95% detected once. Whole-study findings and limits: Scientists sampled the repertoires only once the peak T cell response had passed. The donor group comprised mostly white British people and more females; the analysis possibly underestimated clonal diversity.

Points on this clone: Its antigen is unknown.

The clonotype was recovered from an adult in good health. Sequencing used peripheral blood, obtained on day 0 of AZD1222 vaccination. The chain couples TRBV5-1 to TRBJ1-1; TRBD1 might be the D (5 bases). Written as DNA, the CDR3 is TGCGCCAGCAGCTTGGCCGGACAGAACACTGAAGCTTTCTTT. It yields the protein CASSLAGQNTEAFF.